The 8 T cell receptor beta chains reported below all come from one sample, sequenced in a study of shared clonotypes between healthy human individuals. Data came from immunoSEQ multiplex PCR; TCRdb stores just in-frame clones and leaves some out. The sample yields roughly 2.5 million clones, over 85% seen once. The sequenced sample consisted of naive CD4+ T cells sorted from blood. Subset reported: CD45RA+ positively selected. These receptors came from a man aged 18 to 29 in good health.

The chain combines TRBV6-1 with TRBJ1-3; the D gene is possibly TRBD1 (6 bases). V lost 5 bases and J 3 bases, leaving 11 bases between the germline ends. This CDR3 has 14 amino acids. Germline V lookup: CDR1 MNHNS, CDR2 SASEGT. CDR3 sequence reads: CASSTGIYGNTIYF. CDR3 DNA: TGTGCCAGCAGTACAGGGATATATGGAAACACCATATATTTT.

The rearrangement links TRBV4-1 to TRBJ1-6; a weak D match, TRBD1 (6 bases). Germline CDR1 MGHRA, CDR2 YSYEKL. The CDR3 loop spans 16 amino acids. The ends were cut back, 0 bases at V and 10 bases at J, with 16 bases in the middle. The CDR3 reads CASSQDPAGEWSPLHF. The CDR3 region has the DNA TGCGCCAGCAGCCAAGATCCGGCAGGGGAGTGGTCACCCCTCCACTTT.

The chain combines TRBV7-9 with TRBJ1-4; D is undetermined. V was cut by 3 bases and J by 3 bases, with 8 bases left in between. This CDR3 contains 14 residues. Per germline, CDR1 SEHNR and CDR2 FQNEAQ (reference sequence). The CDR3 loop reads CASSLESANEKLFF. The CDR3 nucleotides read TGTGCCAGCAGCTTGGAGTCGGCTAATGAAAAACTGTTTTTT.

This clone was recorded once. This rearrangement joins TRBV29-1 to TRBJ2-2; TRBD2 aligns across 12 bases. The CDR3 is made up of 18 amino acids. Germline V gene sequence: CDR1 SQVTM, CDR2 ANQGSEA. V lost 4 bases, J lost 0 bases, and 9 bases stayed unmatched. CDR3 residues: CSVVVRTSGVANTGELFF. CDR3 sequence (DNA): TGCAGCGTTGTAGTAAGGACTAGCGGGGTGGCGAACACCGGGGAGCTGTTTTTT.

The genes are TRBV7-6 and TRBJ2-5, with 7 bases identical to TRBD1. V lost 5 bases and J lost 5; bases outside the gene matches: 11. The CDR3 has 15 residues. CDR1 and CDR2 (germline): SGHVS, FNYEAQ. Here the CDR3 DNA reads TGTGCCAGCAGCCAACTCAGGGGGTATGGGGAGACCCAGTACTTC. This codes for CASSQLRGYGETQYF.

Concerning this clone itself: Other DNA sequences from this sample encode an identical CDR3 as well. The chain uses TRBV5-6 and TRBJ2-2; no clear D. Trimming removed 2 bases from V and 5 bases from J, with 4 bases in between. Germline V gives CDR1 SGHDT, CDR2 YYEEEE. This CDR3 has 12 residues. CDR3: CASSLETGELFF. The CDR3 region has the DNA TGTGCCAGCAGCTTAGAGACCGGGGAGCTGTTTTTT.

This rearrangement joins TRBV6-5 to TRBJ1-1, with 10 bases fitting TRBD1. The CDR3 length is 15 residues. Germline V CDR1 and CDR2: MNHEY, SVGAGI. With 5 bases clipped from V and 1 base from J, the junction kept 4 bases outside the gene matches. CDR3: CASSRRDRGNTEAFF. Written as DNA, the CDR3 is TGTGCCAGCAGTCGCCGGGACAGGGGGAACACTGAAGCTTTCTTT.

This CDR3 reads CASSEEILSLVGQPQHF. CDR3 nucleotides: TGTGCCAGCAGTGAGGAAATTCTGAGTCTGGTGGGTCAGCCCCAGCATTTT. V usage is TRBV6-1 and J usage is TRBJ1-5; D remains ambiguous. V dropped 3 bases and J dropped 6 bases, with 21 bases sitting between them. The CDR3 contains 17 residues. Germline V lookup: CDR1 MNHNS, CDR2 SASEGT.